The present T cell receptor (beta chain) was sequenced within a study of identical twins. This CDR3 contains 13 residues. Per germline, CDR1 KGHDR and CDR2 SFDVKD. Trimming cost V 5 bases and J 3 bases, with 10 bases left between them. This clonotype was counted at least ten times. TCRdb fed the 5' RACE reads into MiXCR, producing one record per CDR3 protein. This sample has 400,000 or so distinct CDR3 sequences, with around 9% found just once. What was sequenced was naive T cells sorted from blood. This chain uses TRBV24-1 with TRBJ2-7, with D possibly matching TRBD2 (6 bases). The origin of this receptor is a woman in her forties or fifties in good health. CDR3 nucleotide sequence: TGTGCCACCAGTGGTGTTAGCGGCTACGAGCAGTACTTC. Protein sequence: CATSGVSGYEQYF.